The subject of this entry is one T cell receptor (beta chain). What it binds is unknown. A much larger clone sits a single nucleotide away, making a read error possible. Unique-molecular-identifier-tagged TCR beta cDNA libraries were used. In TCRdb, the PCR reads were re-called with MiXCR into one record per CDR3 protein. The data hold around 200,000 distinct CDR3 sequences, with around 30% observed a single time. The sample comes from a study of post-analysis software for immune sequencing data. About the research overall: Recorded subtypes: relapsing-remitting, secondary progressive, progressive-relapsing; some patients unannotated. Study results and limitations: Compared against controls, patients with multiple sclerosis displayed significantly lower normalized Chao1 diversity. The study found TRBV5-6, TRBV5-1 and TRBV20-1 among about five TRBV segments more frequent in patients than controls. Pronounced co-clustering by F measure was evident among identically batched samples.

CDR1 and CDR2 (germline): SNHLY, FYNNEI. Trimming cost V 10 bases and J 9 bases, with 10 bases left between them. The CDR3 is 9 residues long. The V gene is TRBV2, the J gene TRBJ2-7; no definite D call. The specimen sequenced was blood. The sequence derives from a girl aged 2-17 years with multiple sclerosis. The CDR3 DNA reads TGTGCCATTAGCCGGACGCAGTACTTC. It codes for CAISRTQYF.